Each of the 25 T cell receptor beta chains below was sequenced from the same sample in a study of OX40 agonist ivuxolimab in advanced cancers. The receptor library was made with the immunoSEQ multiplex PCR assay. TCRdb provides this immuneACCESS table in a form limited to in-frame rearrangements. Some clones are lacking; in checked studies, under half of them reflect an unresolved V gene, and why the rest are absent is not known. This sample holds 50,000 to 60,000 clones; 90% were observed only once. 4.5% to 6% of the sample is taken by the ten largest. Sequencing was performed on CD4+ or CD8+ T cells sorted from blood, taken in a trial of the OX40 agonist ivuxolimab. These receptors were taken from an adult with an advanced solid tumor such as melanoma, head and neck, liver or kidney cancer.

The rearrangement joins TRBV5-1 to TRBJ1-1, with 7 nucleotides matching TRBD1. There are 14 residues in the CDR3. V shed 3 bases, J shed 1 base, and the junction held 3 bases outside the gene matches. Germline assignment: CDR1 SGHRS and CDR2 YFSETQ. CDR3 sequence: CASSSGQTNTEAFF. The CDR3 nucleotides read TGCGCCAGCAGCTCGGGACAGACGAACACTGAAGCTTTCTTT.

The chain uses TRBV25-1 and TRBJ2-2; the D gene is possibly TRBD1 (5 bases). Trimming removed 3 bases from V and 4 bases from J, with 9 bases in between. Germline V gene sequence: CDR1 MGHDK, CDR2 SYGVNS. The CDR3 consists of 14 residues. The chain's CDR3 is CASSDAGRTGELFF. Here the CDR3 DNA reads TGTGCCAGCAGTGATGCAGGGCGCACCGGGGAGCTGTTTTTT. The full variable domain, its missing parts supplied by reference TRBV25-1 and TRBJ2-2, is EADIYQTPRYLVIGTGKKITLECSQTMGHDKMYWYQQDPGMELHLIHYSYGVNSTEKGDLSSESTVSRIRTEHFPLTLESARPSHTSQYLCASSDAGRTGELFFGEGSRLTVL.

The chain recombines TRBV13 with TRBJ1-4; weak D call: TRBD1 (5 bases). Trimming removed 6 bases at V and 10 bases at J, with 21 bases between. The germline gives CDR1 PRHDT, CDR2 FYEKMQ (reference sequence). The CDR3 is made up of 15 amino acids. Written as DNA, the CDR3 is TGTGCCAGCAGTCGTAACGGCCAGGGCGCGGGAAAACTGTTTTTT. Encoded protein: CASSRNGQGAGKLFF.

This clone was recorded once. This chain joins TRBV6-6 and TRBJ1-5; 8 bases align to TRBD1. Germline V gene data show CDR1 as MNHNY and CDR2 as SVGAGI (reference sequence). V shed 5 bases, J shed 6 bases, and the junction held 9 bases outside the gene matches. The CDR3 spans 15 residues. As DNA, the CDR3 is TGTGCCAGCAGTACCCGACAGGGGCAAGGTCAGCCCCAGCATTTT. Amino acids: CASSTRQGQGQPQHF.

J is TRBJ2-5 and V is TRBV29-1, with D hard to call. Germline V CDR1 and CDR2: SQVTM, ANQGSEA. Trimming pared 4 bases from V and 5 bases from J, leaving 11 bases between. The CDR3 loop spans 12 amino acids. The CDR3 reads CSVGEFGETQYF. The CDR3 bases are TGCAGCGTTGGAGAATTCGGGGAGACCCAGTACTTC. Filled out from reference TRBV29-1 and TRBJ2-5, the complete variable domain reads SAVISQKPSRDICQRGTSLTIQCQVDSQVTMMFWYRQQPGQSLTLIATANQGSEATYESGFVIDKFPISRPNLTFSTLTVSNMSPEDSSIYLCSVGEFGETQYFGPGTRLLVL.

This clone was counted a few times. The V gene is TRBV5-5, the J gene TRBJ1-5, with 8 bases that match TRBD1. From germline, CDR1 is SGHKS and CDR2 YYEKEE (reference sequence). The CDR3 is 15 residues long. Trimming at V came to 1 base and at J to 7 bases, leaving 7 bases not matched to a gene. This CDR3 reads CASSLFQGAKQPQHF. For the CDR3, the DNA is TGTGCCAGCAGCTTGTTCCAGGGGGCTAAACAGCCCCAGCATTTT.

The chain employs TRBV5-4 and TRBJ1-1; the match to TRBD1 covers 7 bases. Unmatched junction bases numbered 10, after V lost 10 bases and J lost 1 base. Germline CDR1 and CDR2: SGHNT and YYREEE (reference sequence). This CDR3 has 14 residues. CDR3 sequence reads: CAHRDSSQNTEAFF. The CDR3 nucleotides read TGTGCCCACCGGGACAGCTCACAGAACACTGAAGCTTTCTTT.

The chain links TRBV29-1 to TRBJ2-5; D remains unclear. Germline-derived CDR1 and CDR2 are SQVTM and ANQGSEA. CDR3 length: 13 residues. Trimming took off 2 bases at V and 4 bases at J, with 11 bases between the two ends. DNA of the CDR3: TGCAGCGTTGAAAGTTCCCTTAGAGAGACCCAGTACTTC. Translated, it gives CSVESSLRETQYF.

As to this clone: Just one base apart from a much larger clone, this may be a read error. The same CDR3 also results from other DNA sequences found in this sample. The chain carries TRBV2 and TRBJ1-2; D might be TRBD1 (6 bases). Trimming left V 2 bases short and J 3 bases short, with 7 bases between. The germline CDR1 and CDR2 sequences are SNHLY and FYNNEI. The CDR3 length is 13 residues. The CDR3 DNA reads as TGTGCCAGCAGTGAACCAGGGGACTATGGCTACACCTTC. Encoded protein: CASSEPGDYGYTF.

V usage is TRBV29-1 and J usage is TRBJ1-1; maybe TRBD1 (5 bases). The CDR3 contains 14 residues. Germline loops: CDR1 SQVTM, CDR2 ANQGSEA. Trimming left V 7 bases short and J 0 bases short, with 15 bases between. CDR3 nucleotides: TGCAGCGGCTCCTTAGGGGCGATGAACACTGAAGCTTTCTTT. It is translated as CSGSLGAMNTEAFF. Based on the CDR3 plus reference TRBV29-1 and TRBJ1-1, the full variable domain is SAVISQKPSRDICQRGTSLTIQCQVDSQVTMMFWYRQQPGQSLTLIATANQGSEATYESGFVIDKFPISRPNLTFSTLTVSNMSPEDSSIYLCSGSLGAMNTEAFFGQGTRLTVV.

The CDR3 coding sequence is TGTGCCAGCAGCACGTCTTTTAGGACCACCTACGAGCAGTACTTC. It yields the protein CASSTSFRTTYEQYF. V is TRBV5-4 and J is TRBJ2-5; D remains unclear. The end of the DNA fits TRBJ2-7 better, so the J call may be wrong. This CDR3 has 15 residues. CDR1 SGHNT and CDR2 YYREEE come from the germline V gene (reference sequence).

The V gene is TRBV10-3, the J gene TRBJ2-2; 7 bases line up with TRBD1. V dropped 4 bases and J dropped 0; count of bases not matched to a gene: 5. Germline V gene data show CDR1 as ENHRY and CDR2 as SYGVKD. CDR3 length equals 16 residues. The CDR3 bases are TGTGCCATCAGTGGGACACAGGGGACGAACACCGGGGAGCTGTTTTTT. It encodes CAISGTQGTNTGELFF.

The chain employs TRBV7-9 and TRBJ1-2; D is undetermined. Looked up from germline, CDR1 is SEHNR and CDR2 is FQNEAQ (reference sequence). The CDR3 consists of 13 residues. V lost 5 bases and J 7 bases, leaving 14 bases between the germline ends. The CDR3 loop is CASSPSASGGYTF. The CDR3 nucleotides read TGTGCCAGCAGCCCCTCGGCTTCGGGTGGCTACACCTTC.

The table lists this clone with a count of one. The V and J genes are TRBV5-8 and TRBJ1-4; no definite D call. The CDR3 totals 15 residues. CDR1 is SGHTS and CDR2 is YDEGEE in the germline V gene. Trimming removed 0 bases from V and 0 bases from J, with 6 bases in between. The CDR3 reads CASSLGGATNEKLFF. CDR3 sequence (DNA): TGTGCCAGCAGCTTGGGAGGTGCAACTAATGAAAAACTGTTTTTT.

This clone was detected only once. The gene calls are TRBV15 and TRBJ2-3; TRBD2 matches 7 bases. Looked up from germline, CDR1 is LNHNV and CDR2 is YYDKDF (reference sequence). V dropped 0 bases and J dropped 4; count of bases not matched to a gene: 10. This CDR3 has 17 residues. The CDR3 sequence: CATSRDFPGGIADTQYF. The CDR3 DNA reads as TGTGCCACCAGCAGAGATTTCCCGGGAGGTATTGCAGATACGCAGTATTTT.

CDR3 protein: CASSSASGAGNTEAFF. The CDR3 DNA follows: TGTGCCAGCAGTTCGGCCTCGGGGGCGGGGAACACTGAAGCTTTCTTT. This rearrangement joins TRBV28 to TRBJ1-1; a possible D gene is TRBD1 (6 bases). This CDR3 has 16 amino acids. Germline CDR1 and CDR2: MDHEN and SYDVKM. V shed 4 bases and J shed 1 base, with 16 bases lying between them. Using reference TRBV28 and TRBJ1-1 for the parts outside the CDR3, the full variable domain is DVKVTQSSRYLVKRTGEKVFLECVQDMDHENMFWYRQDPGLGLRLIYFSYDVKMKEKGDIPEGYSVSREKKERFSLILESASTNQTSMYLCASSSASGAGNTEAFFGQGTRLTVV.

This chain uses TRBV7-3 with TRBJ2-5, with TRBD2 matching over 11 bases. This CDR3 contains 16 residues. Germline-derived CDR1 and CDR2 are SGHTA and FQGTGA. J was trimmed by 4 bases and V by 5 bases; bases with no gene match: 9. The CDR3, as DNA: TGTGCCAGCAGCCCCGGGGCTAGCGGGGGGAGAGAGACCCAGTACTTC. It yields the protein CASSPGASGGRETQYF.

This clone was counted a single time. The chain joins TRBV7-9 to TRBJ2-4; weak D call: TRBD1 (6 bases). The CDR3 totals 15 residues. Trimming pared 4 bases from V and 1 base from J, leaving 11 bases between. Per germline, CDR1 SEHNR and CDR2 FQNEAQ (reference sequence). CDR3 in amino acids: CASSSQGTAKNIQYF. The CDR3 nucleotides are TGTGCCAGCAGCTCACAGGGAACGGCCAAAAACATTCAGTACTTC.

The rearrangement links TRBV7-9 to TRBJ1-4; 8 nucleotides agree with TRBD1. The germline V gene encodes CDR1 SEHNR and CDR2 FQNEAQ (reference sequence). CDR3 size: 15 residues. Trimming removed 6 bases from V and 4 bases from J; junction bases left unmatched: 7. The CDR3 is CASSFRTGSNEKLFF. The CDR3 DNA reads TGTGCCAGCAGTTTCAGGACAGGGAGTAATGAAAAACTGTTTTTT.

The chain recombines TRBV4-2 with TRBJ2-7; 12 nucleotides agree with TRBD2. V shed 0 bases and J 0 bases; nucleotides not matched to a gene: 6. The CDR3 totals 18 residues. CDR1 is LGHNA, CDR2 YNFKEQ, per germline. The CDR3 nucleotides read TGTGCCAGCAGCCAAGAACTAGCGGGAGGCTCGAGCTCCTACGAGCAGTACTTC. It specifies CASSQELAGGSSSYEQYF.

The V gene is TRBV6-1, the J gene TRBJ2-1; no clear D gene. The CDR3 runs 12 residues. Trimming cost V 1 base and J 16 bases, with 14 bases left between them. Germline assignment: CDR1 MNHNS and CDR2 SASEGT. CDR3 in amino acids: CASSEVALDEFF. The CDR3 region has the DNA TGTGCCAGCAGTGAAGTCGCGTTGGATGAATTCTTC.

The gene calls are TRBV6-4 and TRBJ2-2, with TRBD2 as a possible D gene (6 bases). The CDR3 loop spans 14 amino acids. The germline V gene encodes CDR1 MRHNA and CDR2 SNTAGT. Trimming removed 6 bases from V and 6 bases from J, with 14 bases in between. CDR3 in DNA: TGTGCCAGCAGCGACGGGGAGGTCCCCGGGGAGCTGTTTTTT. Residues: CASSDGEVPGELFF.

The V gene is TRBV14, the J gene TRBJ2-5; D not certain. Trimming removed 0 bases at V and 5 bases at J, with 16 bases between. The CDR3 length is 16 residues. The germline V gene encodes CDR1 SGHDN and CDR2 FVKESK. In DNA form, the CDR3 reads TGTGCCAGCAGCCAAGACCTTCCCACAGTAGGGGAGACCCAGTACTTC. It is translated as CASSQDLPTVGETQYF.

The chain employs TRBV18 and TRBJ1-5; D gene unclear. From germline, CDR1 is KGHSH and CDR2 LQKENI. V dropped 1 base and J dropped 2 bases, with 9 bases sitting between them. The CDR3 has 15 amino acids. The CDR3 spells CASSPQEGGNQPQHF. For the CDR3, the DNA is TGTGCCAGCTCACCACAAGAGGGTGGCAATCAGCCCCAGCATTTT. Supplemented by reference TRBV18 and TRBJ1-5, the full variable domain reads NAGVMQNPRHLVRRRGQEARLRCSPMKGHSHVYWYRQLPEEGLKFMVYLQKENIIDESGMPKERFSAEFPKEGPSILRIQQVVRGDSAAYFCASSPQEGGNQPQHFGDGTRLSIL.

The rearrangement uses TRBV7-2 and TRBJ2-1; 7 bases map to TRBD2. V lost 1 base to trimming and J lost 9 bases; unmatched junction nucleotides: 6. The V gene's germline CDR1 is SGHTA and CDR2 FQGNSA. The CDR3 is 14 residues long. The CDR3 reads CASSLVAGVGEQFF. CDR3 DNA: TGTGCCAGCAGCTTAGTCGCGGGAGTGGGTGAGCAGTTCTTC.